This T cell receptor (beta chain) was sequenced for a study of technical replicates of blood from a few donors. Generated by immunoSEQ multiplex PCR, the TCRdb table keeps only in-frame clones and is missing some. The sample carries approximately 95,000 clones, about 95% recorded once. Deletions cut 6 bases from V and 4 bases from J, with 20 bases between. Germline V CDR1 and CDR2: MNHEY, SMNVEV (reference sequence). The CDR3 is made up of 16 amino acids. The sequence derives from a human donor in good health. The chain couples TRBV27 to TRBJ2-3; D gene ambiguous. The sequenced sample consisted of T cells isolated from PBMCs. Here the CDR3 reads CASSSTTPIPPDTQYF. DNA of the CDR3: TGTGCCAGCAGCTCTACGACTCCCATCCCCCCAGATACGCAGTATTTT.